The T cell receptor (beta chain) described here comes from a study of T-cell memory formation after mild COVID-19. V lost 3 bases and J lost 2, with 8 bases in between. This CDR3 has 15 amino acids. CDR1 SGHAT and CDR2 FQNNGV come from the germline V gene. TCRdb re-derived calls from the 5' RACE reads in MiXCR, one entry per CDR3 protein. The data hold about 560,000 distinct CDR3 sequences, with around 16% observed a single time. The chain links TRBV11-2 to TRBJ2-6; D is uncertain. The sequence came from an adult woman who had mild COVID-19 (a few samples of this study predate the infection). Cell type and time point are not known. Sequencing used PBMCs or a T cell subset sorted from them (not recorded which). CDR3 region: CASSFWYTGANVLTF. CDR3 sequence (DNA): TGTGCCAGCAGCTTCTGGTACACTGGGGCCAACGTCCTGACTTTC.